These 22 T cell receptor beta chains came from one sample sequenced in a study of cytomegalovirus exposure and HLA in healthy donors. PCR was performed using 60 Vbeta and 13 Jbeta primers. Profiling relied on immunoSEQ multiplex PCR, and the TCRdb table lists in-frame clones only, not all of them. The profile covers some 130,000 clones, with 74% appearing a single time and 5.8% taken by the ten largest. Sequenced: PBMCs. Every receptor here comes from a woman in her 50s in good health and CMV-seropositive.

This clone appeared once. This chain joins TRBV4-2 and TRBJ2-5; 11 bases are shared with TRBD2. The CDR3 contains 18 residues. Trimming took 0 bases from V and 3 from J; bases not matched to a gene: 9. Germline CDR1 is LGHNA and CDR2 is YNFKEQ. Written as DNA, the CDR3 is TGTGCCAGCAGCCAAGAGCTAGCGGGGGGCCGGACTAAAGAGACCCAGTACTTC. It is translated as CASSQELAGGRTKETQYF.

The rearrangement uses TRBV10-3 and TRBJ1-6; 9 nucleotides match TRBD1. CDR1 and CDR2 (germline): ENHRY, SYGVKD. V shed 4 bases, J shed 5 bases, and the junction held 0 bases outside the gene matches. The CDR3 contains 14 residues. CDR3 sequence: CAISGTGDNSPLHF. The CDR3, as DNA: TGTGCCATCAGTGGGACAGGGGATAATTCACCCCTCCACTTT.

The J gene is TRBJ2-7, the V gene TRBV19; TRBD1 aligns across 7 bases. This CDR3 is built from 15 residues. The germline V gene has CDR1 LNHDA and CDR2 SQIVND (reference sequence). V shed 2 bases, J shed 3 bases, and the junction held 7 bases outside the gene matches. CDR3 loop: CASSISVGQHYEQYF. The CDR3 DNA follows: TGTGCCAGTAGTATAAGTGTGGGACAGCACTACGAGCAGTACTTC.

The CDR3 DNA sequence: TGCAGCGTTGACCTAGCGGAGGGCACAGATACGCAGTATTTT. Translating it yields CSVDLAEGTDTQYF. This chain joins TRBV29-1 and TRBJ2-3, with 7 positions matching TRBD2. The CDR3 contains 14 residues. Per germline, CDR1 SQVTM and CDR2 ANQGSEA. J gave up 1 base and V 3 bases, and 4 bases lay outside the gene matches.

This chain joins TRBV5-1 and TRBJ1-1; TRBD1 is a possible D gene (5 bases). The V gene's germline CDR1 is SGHRS and CDR2 YFSETQ. V was trimmed by 0 bases and J by 8 bases, leaving 14 bases between them. The CDR3 is 14 residues long. The DNA of the CDR3 is TGCGCCAGCAGCTTGGGCGGGGGTCGGTCCGAAGCTTTCTTT. It encodes CASSLGGGRSEAFF. Variable domain in full (rest from reference TRBV5-1 and TRBJ1-1): KAGVTQTPRYLIKTRGQQVTLSCSPISGHRSVSWYQQTPGQGLQFLFEYFSETQRNKGNFPGRFSGRQFSNSRSEMNVSTLELGDSALYLCASSLGGGRSEAFFGQGTRLTVV.

The rearrangement links TRBV5-5 to TRBJ2-2, with 11 positions matching TRBD2. Trimming took 2 bases from V and 2 from J; bases not matched to a gene: 5. This CDR3 has 17 residues. Germline V gives CDR1 SGHKS, CDR2 YYEKEE (reference sequence). CDR3 in DNA: TGTGCCAGCAGCTTACTAGCGGGGGCTACCAACACCGGGGAGCTGTTTTTT. Translating it yields CASSLLAGATNTGELFF.

This clone was counted only a few times. This sequence joins TRBV6-6 and TRBJ1-1; 7 bases are a match to TRBD1. Germline V CDR1 and CDR2: MNHNY, SVGAGI (reference sequence). CDR3 length: 15 residues. Trimming at V came to 6 bases and at J to 4 bases, leaving 11 bases not matched to a gene. DNA for the CDR3: TGTGCCAGCAGGCCTAACAGGGGAGTGAGCACTGAAGCTTTCTTT. Its protein is CASRPNRGVSTEAFF.

This sequence joins TRBV27 and TRBJ2-6, with D uncertain. CDR3 size: 14 residues. V was pared by 3 bases and J by 0 bases, with 3 bases between. Germline lookup yields CDR1 MNHEY and CDR2 SMNVEV (reference sequence). The CDR3 loop is CASSFISGANVLTF. The CDR3 DNA reads TGTGCCAGCAGTTTCATCTCTGGGGCCAACGTCCTGACTTTC.

This rearrangement joins TRBV4-1 to TRBJ1-1; 7 nucleotides agree with TRBD1. CDR1 is MGHRA, CDR2 YSYEKL, per germline. Trimming cost V 0 bases and J 1 base; bases outside gene matches: 8. The CDR3 runs 17 residues. The CDR3 bases are TGCGCCAGCAGCCAAGATAGCGGAGGGACAGCGAACACTGAAGCTTTCTTT. Its translation is CASSQDSGGTANTEAFF.

The genes are TRBV12-1 and TRBJ2-5; the table calls TRBD2, which could not be checked here. TRBV12-1 is tagged as a pseudogene. The CDR3 has 11 amino acids. This CDR3 reads CASSSAGARHF. The CDR3 DNA follows: TGTGCCAGCAGCTCCGCGGGGGCCCGGCACTTC.

This chain uses TRBV29-1 with TRBJ2-1, with 10 bases matching TRBD2. The V and J ends lost 7 bases and 4 bases, in that order; junction bases with no gene match: 7. The germline gives CDR1 SQVTM, CDR2 ANQGSEA. The CDR3 is made up of 14 amino acids. The CDR3 spells CSGIGLAEYNEQFF. The DNA for the CDR3 is TGCAGCGGAATTGGACTAGCGGAGTACAATGAGCAGTTCTTC.

J is TRBJ1-1 and V is TRBV5-1; D not certain. Trimming cost V 2 bases and J 0 bases, with 14 bases left between them. Germline CDR1 is SGHRS and CDR2 is YFSETQ. This CDR3 has 16 residues. DNA of the CDR3: TGCGCCAGCAGCTTTACTGGGTCCGGGGTGAACACTGAAGCTTTCTTT. Translated: CASSFTGSGVNTEAFF.

The genes are TRBV29-1 and TRBJ2-5; TRBD2 matches 7 bases. Germline CDR1 SQVTM, CDR2 ANQGSEA. The CDR3 is made up of 10 amino acids. CDR3 nucleotide sequence: TGCGGGGGACTACACGAGACCCAGTACTTC. Protein product: CGGLHETQYF.

In regard to this clone: One junction end disagrees with the germline gene, perhaps due to a read error. Other DNA sequences from this sample encode an identical CDR3 as well. This rearrangement joins TRBV5-6 to TRBJ1-5, with 9 nucleotides matching TRBD1. Per germline, CDR1 SGHDT and CDR2 YYEEEE. The CDR3 has 14 amino acids. The DNA for the CDR3 is TGTGCCAGCAGCGGCGGGACAGGGAGGCAGCCCCAACATTTT. Protein: CASSGGTGRQPQHF.

This clone came up many times. This chain joins TRBV9 and TRBJ1-4; 8 nucleotides line up with TRBD1. Unmatched junction bases numbered 10, after V lost 4 bases and J lost 5 bases. The CDR3 has 16 residues. Germline V gene lookup returns CDR1 SGDLS and CDR2 YYNGEE. CDR3 in amino acids: CASSTAKDRENEKLFF. The CDR3 nucleotides are TGTGCCAGCAGCACCGCGAAGGACAGGGAAAATGAAAAACTGTTTTTT. The full variable domain, rest sourced from reference TRBV9 and TRBJ1-4, is DSGVTQTPKHLITATGQRVTLRCSPRSGDLSVYWYQQSLDQGLQFLIQYYNGEERAKGNILERFSAQQFPDLHSELNLSSLELGDSALYFCASSTAKDRENEKLFFGSGTQLSVL.

The V call is TRBV5-1, the J call TRBJ2-2; TRBD2 aligns across 9 bases. CDR3 length equals 17 residues. The V and J ends lost 7 bases and 4 bases, in that order; junction bases with no gene match: 14. CDR1 is SGHRS and CDR2 is YFSETQ in the germline V gene. DNA of the CDR3: TGCGCCAGCCATCAGGCTCCGGGACTAGCATCCACCGGGGAGCTGTTTTTT. Protein: CASHQAPGLASTGELFF.

This chain uses TRBV14 with TRBJ1-1, with D perhaps TRBD1 (6 bases). The germline V and J ends were trimmed by 4 bases and 1 base, with 10 bases remaining between them. The germline CDR1 and CDR2 sequences are SGHDN and FVKESK. The CDR3 length is 14 residues. Here the CDR3 DNA reads TGTGCCAGCAGCCCCCTACAGGGGAACACTGAAGCTTTCTTT. This encodes CASSPLQGNTEAFF.

Only a few counts were recorded for this clone. The V call is TRBV4-3, the J call TRBJ2-7, with D possibly TRBD2 on 5 matching bases. CDR3 size: 14 residues. V lost 0 bases and J lost 4, with 10 bases in between. Per germline, CDR1 LGHNA and CDR2 YSLEER. CDR3 residues: CASSQDPRGYEQYF. CDR3 in DNA: TGCGCCAGCAGCCAAGATCCCCGGGGTTACGAGCAGTACTTC.

The J gene is TRBJ2-5, the V gene TRBV29-1; no clear D. The germline CDR1 and CDR2 sequences are SQVTM and ANQGSEA. This CDR3 region has 12 residues. The CDR3: CSPLRVQETQYF. The CDR3 region has the DNA TGCAGTCCCCTCCGAGTCCAAGAGACCCAGTACTTC.

This clone appeared a single time. The chain joins TRBV5-1 to TRBJ2-1, with TRBD1 matching over 7 bases. Germline values: CDR1 SGHRS, CDR2 YFSETQ. The CDR3 runs 14 residues. V shed 2 bases, J shed 4 bases, and the junction held 3 bases outside the gene matches. The CDR3 loop reads CASSLQGQYNEQFF. CDR3 coding DNA: TGCGCCAGCAGCTTACAGGGACAGTACAATGAGCAGTTCTTC.

In this sample, this clone turned up a few times. The V and J genes are TRBV6-1 and TRBJ2-7; TRBD1 matches at 10 bases. J was trimmed by 1 base and V by 4 bases; bases with no gene match: 4. CDR1 and CDR2 (germline): MNHNS, SASEGT. The CDR3 covers 15 residues. The CDR3 loop reads CASSVRDRGSYEQYF. The CDR3 DNA sequence: TGTGCCAGCAGTGTCCGGGACAGGGGTTCCTACGAGCAGTACTTC.

This chain uses TRBV11-2 with TRBJ1-1; maybe TRBD1 (5 bases). The CDR3 runs to 12 residues. CDR1 is SGHAT and CDR2 is FQNNGV in the germline V gene. V lost 5 bases and J lost 10, with 14 bases in between. CDR3: CASSPYGARAFF. The CDR3, as DNA: TGTGCCAGCAGCCCCTATGGGGCGCGAGCTTTCTTT.